This note documents a single T cell receptor (beta chain) sequence. Sequencing used immunoSEQ multiplex PCR; TCRdb keeps in-frame clones, though not all of them. The sample shows about 47,000 clones, 60% to 80% of them seen only once. The sample comes from a study of T cells in tumors after PD-1 blockade. Study summary: No patient had prior checkpoint blockade, systemic immunosuppression, or radiotherapy within 4 weeks. On average, peripheral blood gave over 95,000 TCR templates and 37,000 or so unique clonotypes. Daily vismodegib 150 mg continued in a subset of anti-PD-1-treated patients.

Germline loops: CDR1 MNHEY, CDR2 SMNVEV (reference sequence). The CDR3 runs 17 residues. Germline trimming cut 4 bases from V and 6 bases from J; bases unmatched to any gene: 7. Here the sequenced sample was PBMCs, taken before anti-PD-1 treatment. This TCR came from a human donor with basal cell carcinoma. This chain joins TRBV27 and TRBJ2-3; TRBD2 matches 16 bases. The DNA for the CDR3 is TGTGCCAGCAGTTGGGGACTAGCGGGAGGGCCCCTTGATACGCAGTATTTT. Its translation: CASSWGLAGGPLDTQYF.